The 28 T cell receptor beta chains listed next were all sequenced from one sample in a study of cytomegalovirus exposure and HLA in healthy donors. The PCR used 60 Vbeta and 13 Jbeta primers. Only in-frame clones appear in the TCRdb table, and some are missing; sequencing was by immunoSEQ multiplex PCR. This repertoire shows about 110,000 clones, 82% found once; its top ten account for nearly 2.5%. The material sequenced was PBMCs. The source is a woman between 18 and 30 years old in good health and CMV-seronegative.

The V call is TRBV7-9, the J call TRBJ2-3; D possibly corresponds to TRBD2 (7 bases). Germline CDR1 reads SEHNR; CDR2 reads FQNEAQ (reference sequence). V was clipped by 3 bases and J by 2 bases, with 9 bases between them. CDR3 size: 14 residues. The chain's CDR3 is CASSLGGHTDTQYF. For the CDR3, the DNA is TGTGCCAGCAGCTTGGGGGGGCACACAGATACGCAGTATTTT.

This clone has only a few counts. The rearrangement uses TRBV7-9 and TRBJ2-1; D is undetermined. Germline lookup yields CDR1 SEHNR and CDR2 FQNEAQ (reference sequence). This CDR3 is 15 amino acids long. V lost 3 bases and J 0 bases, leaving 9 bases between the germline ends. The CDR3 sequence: CASSFSVHSYNEQFF. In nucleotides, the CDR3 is TGTGCCAGCAGCTTTTCGGTGCACTCCTACAATGAGCAGTTCTTC. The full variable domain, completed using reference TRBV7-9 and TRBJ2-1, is DTGVSQNPRHKITKRGQNVTFRCDPISEHNRLYWYRQTLGQGPEFLTYFQNEAQLEKSRLLSDRFSAERPKGSFSTLEIQRTEQGDSAMYLCASSFSVHSYNEQFFGPGTRLTVL.

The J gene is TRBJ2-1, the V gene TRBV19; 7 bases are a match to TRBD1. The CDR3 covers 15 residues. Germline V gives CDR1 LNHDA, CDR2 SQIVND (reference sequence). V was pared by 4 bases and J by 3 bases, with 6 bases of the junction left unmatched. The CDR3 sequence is CASSKGQDNYNEQFF. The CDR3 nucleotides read TGTGCCAGTAGTAAAGGACAGGACAACTACAATGAGCAGTTCTTC.

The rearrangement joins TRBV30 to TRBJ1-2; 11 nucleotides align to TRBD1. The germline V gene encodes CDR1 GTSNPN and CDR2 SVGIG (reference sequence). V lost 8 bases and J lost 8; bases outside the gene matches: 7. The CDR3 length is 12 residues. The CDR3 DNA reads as TGTGCCGCCCCGGACAGGGGGCGCGGCTACACCTTC. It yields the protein CAAPDRGRGYTF. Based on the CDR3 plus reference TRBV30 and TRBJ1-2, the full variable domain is SQTIHQWPATLVQPVGSPLSLECTVEGTSNPNLYWYRQAAGRGLQLLFYSVGIGQISSEVPQNLSASRPQDRQFILSSKKLLLSDSGFYLCAAPDRGRGYTFGSGTRLTVV.

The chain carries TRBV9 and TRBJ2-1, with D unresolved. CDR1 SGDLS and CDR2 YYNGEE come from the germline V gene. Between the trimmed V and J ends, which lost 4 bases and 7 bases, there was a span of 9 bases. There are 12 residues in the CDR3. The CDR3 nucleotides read TGTGCCAGCAGCCTCAACTGGAATGAGCAGTTCTTC. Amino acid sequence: CASSLNWNEQFF. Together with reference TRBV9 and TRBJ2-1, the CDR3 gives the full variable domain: DSGVTQTPKHLITATGQRVTLRCSPRSGDLSVYWYQQSLDQGLQFLIQYYNGEERAKGNILERFSAQQFPDLHSELNLSSLELGDSALYFCASSLNWNEQFFGPGTRLTVL.

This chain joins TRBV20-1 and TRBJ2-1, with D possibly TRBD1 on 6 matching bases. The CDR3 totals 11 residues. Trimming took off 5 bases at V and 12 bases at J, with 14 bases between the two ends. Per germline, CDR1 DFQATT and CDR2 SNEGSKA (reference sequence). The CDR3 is CSASAGEWQFF. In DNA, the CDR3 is TGCAGTGCTTCCGCAGGGGAATGGCAGTTCTTC.

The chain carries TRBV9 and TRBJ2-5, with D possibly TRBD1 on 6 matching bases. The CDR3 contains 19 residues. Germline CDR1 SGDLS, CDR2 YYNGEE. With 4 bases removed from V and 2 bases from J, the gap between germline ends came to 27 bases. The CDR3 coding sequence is TGTGCCAGCAGCCCCCGTTCCGCCCTTGGGGGCGGTATACAAGAGACCCAGTACTTC. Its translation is CASSPRSALGGGIQETQYF.

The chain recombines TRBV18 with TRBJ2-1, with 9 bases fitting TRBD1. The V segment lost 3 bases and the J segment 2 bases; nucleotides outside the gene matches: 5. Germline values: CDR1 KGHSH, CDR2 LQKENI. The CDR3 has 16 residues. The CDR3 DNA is TGTGCCAGCTCACCCCTAGGACAGGGGACCTACAATGAGCAGTTCTTC. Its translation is CASSPLGQGTYNEQFF.

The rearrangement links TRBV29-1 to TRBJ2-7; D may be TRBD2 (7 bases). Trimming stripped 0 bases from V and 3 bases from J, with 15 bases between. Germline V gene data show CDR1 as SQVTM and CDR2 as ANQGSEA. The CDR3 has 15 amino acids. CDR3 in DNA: TGCAGCGTTGAAGATCAGATAGGGGGGGGCTACGAGCAGTACTTC. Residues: CSVEDQIGGGYEQYF.

This CDR3 reads CASTLGGTNEKLFF. The CDR3 bases are TGTGCCAGCACCCTAGGTGGGACTAATGAAAAACTGTTTTTT. The chain recombines TRBV6-1 with TRBJ1-4; D not resolved. The CDR3 runs 14 residues. V shed 7 bases and J shed 2 bases, with 11 bases lying between them. Germline lookup yields CDR1 MNHNS and CDR2 SASEGT.

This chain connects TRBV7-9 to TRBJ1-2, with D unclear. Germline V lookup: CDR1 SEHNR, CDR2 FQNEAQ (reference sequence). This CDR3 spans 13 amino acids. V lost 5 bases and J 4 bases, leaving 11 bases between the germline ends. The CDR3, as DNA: TGTGCCAGCAGCCCTAGTGGCAGCTATGGCTACACCTTC. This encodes CASSPSGSYGYTF.

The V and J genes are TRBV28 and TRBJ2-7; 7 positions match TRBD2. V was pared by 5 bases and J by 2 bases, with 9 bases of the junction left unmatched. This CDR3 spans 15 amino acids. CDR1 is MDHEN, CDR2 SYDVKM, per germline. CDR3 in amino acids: CASSPQTGTTYEQYF. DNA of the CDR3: TGTGCCAGCAGTCCGCAAACCGGGACTACCTACGAGCAGTACTTC.

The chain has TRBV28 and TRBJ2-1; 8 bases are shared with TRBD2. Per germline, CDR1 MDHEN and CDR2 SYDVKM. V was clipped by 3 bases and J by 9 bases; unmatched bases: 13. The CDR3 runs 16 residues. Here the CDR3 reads CASSLAGGRKEVEQFF. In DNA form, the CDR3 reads TGTGCCAGCAGTTTGGCGGGAGGAAGGAAGGAAGTTGAGCAGTTCTTC.

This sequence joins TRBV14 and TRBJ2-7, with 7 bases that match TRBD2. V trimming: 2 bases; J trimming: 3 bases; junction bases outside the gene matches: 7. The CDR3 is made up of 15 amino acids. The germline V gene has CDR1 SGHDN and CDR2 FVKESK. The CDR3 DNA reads TGTGCCAGCAGCCAAAGGAGCGGGGCAGACTACGAGCAGTACTTC. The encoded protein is CASSQRSGADYEQYF. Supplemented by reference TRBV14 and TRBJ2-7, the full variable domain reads EAGVTQFPSHSVIEKGQTVTLRCDPISGHDNLYWYRRVMGKEIKFLLHFVKESKQDESGMPNNRFLAERTGGTYSTLKVQPAELEDSGVYFCASSQRSGADYEQYFGPGTRLTVT.

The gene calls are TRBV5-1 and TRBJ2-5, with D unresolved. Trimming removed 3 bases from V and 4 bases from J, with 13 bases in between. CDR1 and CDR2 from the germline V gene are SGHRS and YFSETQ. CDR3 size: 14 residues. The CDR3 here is CASSSGVARETQYF. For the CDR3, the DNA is TGCGCCAGCAGCTCCGGCGTAGCTAGAGAGACCCAGTACTTC.

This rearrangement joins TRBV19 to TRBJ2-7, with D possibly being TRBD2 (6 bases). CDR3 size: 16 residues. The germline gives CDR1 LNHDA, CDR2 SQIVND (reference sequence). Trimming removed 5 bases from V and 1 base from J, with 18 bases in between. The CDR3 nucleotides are TGTGCCAGTAGTCGGAATTATGGAGGGTTTTCCTACGAGCAGTACTTC. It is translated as CASSRNYGGFSYEQYF. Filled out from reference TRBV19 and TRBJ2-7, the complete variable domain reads DGGITQSPKYLFRKEGQNVTLSCEQNLNHDAMYWYRQDPGQGLRLIYYSQIVNDFQKGDIAEGYSVSREKKESFPLTVTSAQKNPTAFYLCASSRNYGGFSYEQYFGPGTRLTVT.

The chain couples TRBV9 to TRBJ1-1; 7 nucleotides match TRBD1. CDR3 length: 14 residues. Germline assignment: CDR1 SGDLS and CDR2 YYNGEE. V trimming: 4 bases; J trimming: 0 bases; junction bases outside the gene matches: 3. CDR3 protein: CASSLTGLNTEAFF. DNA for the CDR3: TGTGCCAGCAGCTTGACAGGGCTGAACACTGAAGCTTTCTTT.

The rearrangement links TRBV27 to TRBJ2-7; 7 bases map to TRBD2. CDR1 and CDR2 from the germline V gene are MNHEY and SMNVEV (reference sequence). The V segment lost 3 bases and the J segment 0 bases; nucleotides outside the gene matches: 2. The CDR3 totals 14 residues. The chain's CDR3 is CASSLSGNSYEQYF. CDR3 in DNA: TGTGCCAGCAGTTTGAGCGGGAACTCCTACGAGCAGTACTTC.

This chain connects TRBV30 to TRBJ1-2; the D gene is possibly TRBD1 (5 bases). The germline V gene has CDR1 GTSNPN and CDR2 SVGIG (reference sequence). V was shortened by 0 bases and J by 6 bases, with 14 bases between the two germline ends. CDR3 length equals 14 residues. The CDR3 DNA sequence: TGTGCCTGGAGTGTAGCAGGGCAGGGTCATGGCTACACCTTC. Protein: CAWSVAGQGHGYTF.

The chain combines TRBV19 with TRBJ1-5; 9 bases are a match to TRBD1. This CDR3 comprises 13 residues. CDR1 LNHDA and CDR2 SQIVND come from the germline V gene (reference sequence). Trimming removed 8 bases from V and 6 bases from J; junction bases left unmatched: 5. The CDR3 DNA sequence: TGTGCCAGTGGGACAGGGTACGGTCAGCCCCAGCATTTT. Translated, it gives CASGTGYGQPQHF.

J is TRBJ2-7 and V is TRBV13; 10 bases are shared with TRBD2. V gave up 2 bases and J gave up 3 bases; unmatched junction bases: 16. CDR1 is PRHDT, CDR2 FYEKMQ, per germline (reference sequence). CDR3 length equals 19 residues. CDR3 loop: CASSLIGTSGTEIFYEQYF. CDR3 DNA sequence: TGTGCCAGCAGCTTAATTGGCACTAGCGGGACGGAGATCTTCTACGAGCAGTACTTC.

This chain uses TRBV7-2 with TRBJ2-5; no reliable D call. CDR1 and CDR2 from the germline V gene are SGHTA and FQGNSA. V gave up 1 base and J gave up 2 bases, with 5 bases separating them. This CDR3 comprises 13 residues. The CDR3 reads CASSLVSQETQYF. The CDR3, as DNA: TGTGCCAGCAGCTTAGTCTCGCAAGAGACCCAGTACTTC.

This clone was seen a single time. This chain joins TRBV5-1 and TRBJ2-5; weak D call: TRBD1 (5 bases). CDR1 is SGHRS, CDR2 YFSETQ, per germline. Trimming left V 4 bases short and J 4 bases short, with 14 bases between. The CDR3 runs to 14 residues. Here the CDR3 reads CASSPTGWGETQYF. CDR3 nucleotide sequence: TGCGCCAGCAGCCCAACAGGATGGGGAGAGACCCAGTACTTC.

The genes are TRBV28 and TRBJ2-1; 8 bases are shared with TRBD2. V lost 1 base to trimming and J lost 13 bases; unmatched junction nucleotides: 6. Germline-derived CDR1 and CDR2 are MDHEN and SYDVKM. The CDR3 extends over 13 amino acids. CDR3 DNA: TGTGCCAGCAGTTTATATCTCCGGGGGGGACAGTTCTTC. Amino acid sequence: CASSLYLRGGQFF.

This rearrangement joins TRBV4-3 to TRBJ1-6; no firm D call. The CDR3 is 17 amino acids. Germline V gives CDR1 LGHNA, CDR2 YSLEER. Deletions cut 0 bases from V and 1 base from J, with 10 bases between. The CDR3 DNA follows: TGCGCCAGCAGCCAAGATGGCCCATTATCCTATAATTCACCCCTCCACTTT. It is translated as CASSQDGPLSYNSPLHF.

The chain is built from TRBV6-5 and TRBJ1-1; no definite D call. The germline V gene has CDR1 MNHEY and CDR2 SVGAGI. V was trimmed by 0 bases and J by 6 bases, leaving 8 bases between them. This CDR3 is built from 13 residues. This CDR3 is CASSYSQVAEAFF. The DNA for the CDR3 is TGTGCCAGCAGTTACTCCCAGGTGGCTGAAGCTTTCTTT.

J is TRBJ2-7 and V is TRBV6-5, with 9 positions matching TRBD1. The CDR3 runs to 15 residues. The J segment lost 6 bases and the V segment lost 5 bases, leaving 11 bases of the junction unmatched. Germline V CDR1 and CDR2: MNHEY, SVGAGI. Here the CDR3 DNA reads TGTGCCAGCAGTCTTTCCGGGACAGGGTGGGGCGAGCAGTACGTC. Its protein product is CASSLSGTGWGEQYV.

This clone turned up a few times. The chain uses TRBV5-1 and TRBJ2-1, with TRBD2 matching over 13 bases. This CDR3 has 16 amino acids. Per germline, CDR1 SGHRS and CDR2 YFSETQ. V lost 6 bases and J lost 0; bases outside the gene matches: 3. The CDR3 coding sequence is TGCGCCAGCAAACTAGCGGGGGGGCGCTCCTACAATGAGCAGTTCTTC. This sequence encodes CASKLAGGRSYNEQFF.